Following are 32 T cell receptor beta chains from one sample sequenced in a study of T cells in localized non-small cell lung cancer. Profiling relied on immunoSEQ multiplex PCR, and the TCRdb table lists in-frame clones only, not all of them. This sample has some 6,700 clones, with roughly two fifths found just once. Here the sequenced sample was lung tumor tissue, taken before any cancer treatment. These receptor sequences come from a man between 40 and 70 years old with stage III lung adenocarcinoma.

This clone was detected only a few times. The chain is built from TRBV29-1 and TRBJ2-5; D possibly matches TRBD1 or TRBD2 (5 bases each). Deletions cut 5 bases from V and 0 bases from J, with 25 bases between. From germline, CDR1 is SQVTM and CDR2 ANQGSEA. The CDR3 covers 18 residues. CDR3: CSVKFLLGQLRDQETQYF. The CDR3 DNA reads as TGCAGCGTTAAATTTTTGTTGGGGCAGCTGAGGGACCAAGAGACCCAGTACTTC.

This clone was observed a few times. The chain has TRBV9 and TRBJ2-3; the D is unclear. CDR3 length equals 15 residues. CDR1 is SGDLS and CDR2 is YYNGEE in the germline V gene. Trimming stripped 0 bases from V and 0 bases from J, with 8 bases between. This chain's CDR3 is CASSVATHSTDTQYF. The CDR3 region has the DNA TGTGCCAGCAGCGTAGCTACTCATAGCACAGATACGCAGTATTTT.

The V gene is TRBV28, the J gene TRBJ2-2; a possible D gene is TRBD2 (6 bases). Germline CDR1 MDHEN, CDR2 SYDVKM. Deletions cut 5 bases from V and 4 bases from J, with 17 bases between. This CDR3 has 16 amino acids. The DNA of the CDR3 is TGTGCCAGCAGTAAGGCGGGGTTAAGCGGCACCGGGGAGCTGTTTTTT. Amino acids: CASSKAGLSGTGELFF.

The CDR3 DNA is TGTGCCAGCCTTGAAGCGGGAGAATACGAGCAGTACTTC. It translates to CASLEAGEYEQYF. V is TRBV6-8 and J is TRBJ2-7, with 8 nucleotides matching TRBD2. This CDR3 comprises 13 residues. Germline trimming cut 8 bases from V and 4 bases from J; bases unmatched to any gene: 7. CDR1 is MNHGY, CDR2 SAAAGT, per germline.

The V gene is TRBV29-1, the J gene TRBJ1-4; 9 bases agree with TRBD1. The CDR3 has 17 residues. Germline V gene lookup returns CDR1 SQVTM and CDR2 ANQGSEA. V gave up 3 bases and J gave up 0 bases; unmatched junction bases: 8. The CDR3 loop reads CSVEVRQGGTTNEKLFF. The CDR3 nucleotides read TGCAGCGTTGAGGTCAGACAGGGGGGTACAACTAATGAAAAACTGTTTTTT.

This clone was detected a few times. CDR3 DNA: TGTGCCAGCAGGGACTCAGACAGGCAAGAGACCCAGTACTTC. This sequence encodes CASRDSDRQETQYF. The chain employs TRBV6-8 and TRBJ2-5, with D maybe TRBD1 (6 bases). V was shortened by 6 bases and J by 2 bases, with 13 bases between the two germline ends. The germline CDR1 and CDR2 sequences are MNHGY and SAAAGT. The CDR3 covers 14 residues.

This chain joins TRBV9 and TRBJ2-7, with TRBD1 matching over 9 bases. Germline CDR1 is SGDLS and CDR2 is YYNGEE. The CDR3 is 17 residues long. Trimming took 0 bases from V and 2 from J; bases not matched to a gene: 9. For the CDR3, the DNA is TGTGCCAGCAGCGTAGCTTCTAAGGGACAGGGCCCCTACGAGCAGTACTTC. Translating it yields CASSVASKGQGPYEQYF. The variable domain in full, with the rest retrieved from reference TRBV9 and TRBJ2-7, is DSGVTQTPKHLITATGQRVTLRCSPRSGDLSVYWYQQSLDQGLQFLIQYYNGEERAKGNILERFSAQQFPDLHSELNLSSLELGDSALYFCASSVASKGQGPYEQYFGPGTRLTVT.

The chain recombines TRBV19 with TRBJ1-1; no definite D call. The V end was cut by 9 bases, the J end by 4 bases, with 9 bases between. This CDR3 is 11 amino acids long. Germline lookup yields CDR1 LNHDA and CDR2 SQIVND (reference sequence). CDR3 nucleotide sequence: TGTGCCAGCTCCCGGGGCACTGAAGCTTTCTTT. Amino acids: CASSRGTEAFF. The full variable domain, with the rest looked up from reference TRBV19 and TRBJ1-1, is DGGITQSPKYLFRKEGQNVTLSCEQNLNHDAMYWYRQDPGQGLRLIYYSQIVNDFQKGDIAEGYSVSREKKESFPLTVTSAQKNPTAFYLCASSRGTEAFFGQGTRLTVV.

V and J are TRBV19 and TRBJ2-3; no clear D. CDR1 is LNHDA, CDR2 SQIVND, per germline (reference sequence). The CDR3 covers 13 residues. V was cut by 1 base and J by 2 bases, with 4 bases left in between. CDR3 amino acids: CASSIAHTDTQYF. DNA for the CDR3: TGTGCCAGTAGTATAGCTCACACAGATACGCAGTATTTT. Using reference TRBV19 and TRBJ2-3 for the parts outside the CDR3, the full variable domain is DGGITQSPKYLFRKEGQNVTLSCEQNLNHDAMYWYRQDPGQGLRLIYYSQIVNDFQKGDIAEGYSVSREKKESFPLTVTSAQKNPTAFYLCASSIAHTDTQYFGPGTRLTVL.

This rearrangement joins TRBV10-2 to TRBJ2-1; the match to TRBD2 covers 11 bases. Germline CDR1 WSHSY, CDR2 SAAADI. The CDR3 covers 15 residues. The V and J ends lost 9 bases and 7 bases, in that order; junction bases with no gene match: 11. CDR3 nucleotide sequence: TGCGCCAGTAGGGATCTAGCGGGAGGACGGAATGAGCAGTTCTTC. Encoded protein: CASRDLAGGRNEQFF.

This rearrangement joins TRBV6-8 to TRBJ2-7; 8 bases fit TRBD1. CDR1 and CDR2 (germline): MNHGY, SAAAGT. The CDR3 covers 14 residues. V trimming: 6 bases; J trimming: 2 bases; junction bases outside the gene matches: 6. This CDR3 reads CASRTDRDPYEQYF. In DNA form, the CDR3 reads TGTGCCAGCAGGACGGACAGGGACCCCTACGAGCAGTACTTC.

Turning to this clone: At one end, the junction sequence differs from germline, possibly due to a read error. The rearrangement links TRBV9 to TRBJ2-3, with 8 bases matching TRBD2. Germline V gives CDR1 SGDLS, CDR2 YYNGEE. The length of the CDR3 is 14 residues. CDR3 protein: CATSGGTYTDTQYF. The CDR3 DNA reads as TGTGCCACCAGCGGGGGAACGTACACAGATACGCAGTATTTT.

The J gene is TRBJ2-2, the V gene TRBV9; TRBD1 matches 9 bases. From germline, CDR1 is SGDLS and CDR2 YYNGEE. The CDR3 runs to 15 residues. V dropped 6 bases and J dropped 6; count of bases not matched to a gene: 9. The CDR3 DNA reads TGTGCCAGCACCGAGGACAGGGGAAGGGCCGGGGAGCTGTTTTTT. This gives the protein CASTEDRGRAGELFF.

CDR3 bases: TGTGCCAGCAGCCTGGGACAGGGGCGAAATCAGCCCCAGCATTTT. It specifies CASSLGQGRNQPQHF. This chain connects TRBV11-3 to TRBJ1-5; 10 bases are shared with TRBD1. The CDR3 runs 15 residues. Per the germline V gene, CDR1 is SGHNT and CDR2 is YENEEA. V lost 5 bases, J lost 4 bases, and 5 bases stayed unmatched.

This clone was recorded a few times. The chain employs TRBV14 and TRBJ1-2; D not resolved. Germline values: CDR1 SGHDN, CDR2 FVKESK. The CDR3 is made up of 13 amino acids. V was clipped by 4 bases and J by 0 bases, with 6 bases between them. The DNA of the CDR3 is TGTGCCAGCAGCCCGGGGACTAACTATGGCTACACCTTC. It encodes CASSPGTNYGYTF.

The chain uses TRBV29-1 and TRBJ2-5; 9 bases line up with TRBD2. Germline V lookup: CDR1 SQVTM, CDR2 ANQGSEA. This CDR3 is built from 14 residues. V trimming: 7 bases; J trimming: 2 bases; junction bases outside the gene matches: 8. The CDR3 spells CSAGRGGAQETQYF. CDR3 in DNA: TGCAGCGCAGGACGCGGGGGGGCGCAAGAGACCCAGTACTTC. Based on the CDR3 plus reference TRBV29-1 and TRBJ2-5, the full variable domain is SAVISQKPSRDICQRGTSLTIQCQVDSQVTMMFWYRQQPGQSLTLIATANQGSEATYESGFVIDKFPISRPNLTFSTLTVSNMSPEDSSIYLCSAGRGGAQETQYFGPGTRLLVL.

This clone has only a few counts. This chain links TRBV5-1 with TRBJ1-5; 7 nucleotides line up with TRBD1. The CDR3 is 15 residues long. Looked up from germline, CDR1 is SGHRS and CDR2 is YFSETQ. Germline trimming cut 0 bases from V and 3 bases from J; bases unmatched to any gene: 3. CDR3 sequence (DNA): TGCGCCAGCAGCTTGGGAGGACAGGCCAATCAGCCCCAGCATTTT. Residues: CASSLGGQANQPQHF.

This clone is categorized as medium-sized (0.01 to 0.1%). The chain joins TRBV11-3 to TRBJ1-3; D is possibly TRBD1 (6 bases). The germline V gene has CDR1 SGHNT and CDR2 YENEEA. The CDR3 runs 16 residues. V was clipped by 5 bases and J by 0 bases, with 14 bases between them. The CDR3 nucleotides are TGTGCCAGCAGCCTCGAATCAGGGGCCTCTGGAAACACCATATATTTT. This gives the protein CASSLESGASGNTIYF.

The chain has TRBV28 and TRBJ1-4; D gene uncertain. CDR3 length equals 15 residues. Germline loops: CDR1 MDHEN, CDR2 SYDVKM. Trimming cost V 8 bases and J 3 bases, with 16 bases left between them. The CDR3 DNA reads TGTGCCAGCTCCTCGTCTGGGCAGGCTAATGAAAAACTGTTTTTT. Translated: CASSSSGQANEKLFF.

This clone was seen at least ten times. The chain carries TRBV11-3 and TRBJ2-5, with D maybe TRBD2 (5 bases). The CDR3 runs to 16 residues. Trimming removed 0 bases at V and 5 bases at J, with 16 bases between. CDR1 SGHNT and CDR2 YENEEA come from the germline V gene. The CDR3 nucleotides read TGTGCCAGCAGCTTAGAATCTACTAGGTTTGGGGAGACCCAGTACTTC. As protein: CASSLESTRFGETQYF.

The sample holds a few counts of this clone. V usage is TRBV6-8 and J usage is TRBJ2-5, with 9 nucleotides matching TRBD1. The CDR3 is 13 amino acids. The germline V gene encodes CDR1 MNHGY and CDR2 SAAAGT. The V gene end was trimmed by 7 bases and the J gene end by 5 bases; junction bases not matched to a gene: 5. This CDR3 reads CASTTGGLETQYF. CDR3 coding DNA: TGTGCCAGCACGACAGGGGGTTTGGAGACCCAGTACTTC.

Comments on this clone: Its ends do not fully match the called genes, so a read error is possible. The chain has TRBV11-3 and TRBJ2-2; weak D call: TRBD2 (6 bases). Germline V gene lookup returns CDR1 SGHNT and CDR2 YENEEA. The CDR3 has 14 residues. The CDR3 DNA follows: TGTGCCAGCAGCCCGGACTATTACACCGGGGAGTTGTTTTTT. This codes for CASSPDYYTGELFF.

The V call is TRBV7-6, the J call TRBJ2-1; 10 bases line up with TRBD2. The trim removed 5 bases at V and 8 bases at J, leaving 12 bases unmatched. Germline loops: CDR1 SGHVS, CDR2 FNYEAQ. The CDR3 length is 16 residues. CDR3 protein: CASSQASGSRNDEQFF. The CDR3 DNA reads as TGTGCCAGCAGCCAAGCTAGCGGGAGTAGAAACGATGAGCAGTTCTTC.

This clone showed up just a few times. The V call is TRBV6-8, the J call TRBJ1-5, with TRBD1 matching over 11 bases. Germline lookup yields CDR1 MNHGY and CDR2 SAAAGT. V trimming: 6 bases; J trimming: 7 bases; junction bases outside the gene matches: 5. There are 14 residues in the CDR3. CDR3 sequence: CASSLGTGGQPQHF. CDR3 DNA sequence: TGTGCCAGCAGCCTGGGGACAGGGGGGCAGCCCCAGCATTTT.

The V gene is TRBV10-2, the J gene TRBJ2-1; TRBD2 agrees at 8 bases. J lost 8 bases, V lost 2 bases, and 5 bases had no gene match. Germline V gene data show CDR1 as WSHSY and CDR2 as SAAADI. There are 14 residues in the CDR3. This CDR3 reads CASSEGTSLDEQFF. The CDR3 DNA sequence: TGCGCCAGCAGTGAGGGGACTAGTTTGGATGAGCAGTTCTTC.

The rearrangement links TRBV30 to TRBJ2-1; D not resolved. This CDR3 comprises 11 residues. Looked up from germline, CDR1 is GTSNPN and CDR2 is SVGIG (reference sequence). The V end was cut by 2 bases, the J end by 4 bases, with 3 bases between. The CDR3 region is CAWSPYNEQFF. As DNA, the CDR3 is TGTGCCTGGAGTCCTTACAATGAGCAGTTCTTC.

CDR3 DNA sequence: TGTGCCTGGAGTGTGGTCGGCCGGAACTCCTACGAGCAGTACTTC. It translates to CAWSVVGRNSYEQYF. The chain links TRBV30 to TRBJ2-7; D is ambiguous. Germline values: CDR1 GTSNPN, CDR2 SVGIG (reference sequence). The CDR3 totals 15 residues. Trimming left V 0 bases short and J 0 bases short, with 12 bases between. Full variable domain (rest looked up from reference TRBV30 and TRBJ2-7): SQTIHQWPATLVQPVGSPLSLECTVEGTSNPNLYWYRQAAGRGLQLLFYSVGIGQISSEVPQNLSASRPQDRQFILSSKKLLLSDSGFYLCAWSVVGRNSYEQYFGPGTRLTVT.

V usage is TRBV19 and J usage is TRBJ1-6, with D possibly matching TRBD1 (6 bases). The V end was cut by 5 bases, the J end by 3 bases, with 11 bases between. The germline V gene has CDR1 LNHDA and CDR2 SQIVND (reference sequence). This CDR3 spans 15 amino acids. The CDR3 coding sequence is TGTGCCAGTAGTGCCGGACAGTTCTATAATTCACCCCTCCACTTT. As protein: CASSAGQFYNSPLHF.

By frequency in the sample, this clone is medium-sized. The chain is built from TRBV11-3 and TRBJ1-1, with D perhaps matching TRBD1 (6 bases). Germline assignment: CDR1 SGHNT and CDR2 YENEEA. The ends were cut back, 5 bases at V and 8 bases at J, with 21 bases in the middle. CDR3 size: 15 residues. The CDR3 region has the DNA TGTGCCAGCAGCGATCCAGACAGGCCCCCCGAGGAAGCTTTCTTT. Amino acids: CASSDPDRPPEEAFF.

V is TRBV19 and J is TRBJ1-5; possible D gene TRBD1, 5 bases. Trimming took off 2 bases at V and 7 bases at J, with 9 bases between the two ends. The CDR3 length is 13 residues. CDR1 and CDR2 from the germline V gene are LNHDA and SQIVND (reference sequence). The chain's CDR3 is CASSINRQQPQHF. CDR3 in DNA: TGTGCCAGTAGTATAAATCGACAGCAGCCCCAGCATTTT.

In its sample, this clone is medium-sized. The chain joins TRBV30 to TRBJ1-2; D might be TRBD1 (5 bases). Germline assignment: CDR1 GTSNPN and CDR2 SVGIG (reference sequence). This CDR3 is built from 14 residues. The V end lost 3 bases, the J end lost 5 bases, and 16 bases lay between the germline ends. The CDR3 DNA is TGTGCCTGGAGGATGGCGGGGACGTTTTATGGCTACACCTTC. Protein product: CAWRMAGTFYGYTF.

In nucleotides, the CDR3 is TGTGCCAGTAGAGAGATCGGGACTAACCAAGAGACCCAGTACTTC. Translating it yields CASREIGTNQETQYF. The rearrangement links TRBV19 to TRBJ2-5; 7 bases fit TRBD2. J lost 0 bases, V lost 6 bases, and 7 bases had no gene match. The CDR3 consists of 15 residues. Germline CDR1 is LNHDA and CDR2 is SQIVND (reference sequence).